This T cell receptor beta chain emerged from a study of cytomegalovirus exposure and HLA in healthy donors. In the study overall: In terms of ancestry, the Caucasian-associated cluster contained 75% to 85% of the roughly 400 genotyped donors.

CDR1 and CDR2 from the germline V gene are SNHLY and FYNNEI. With 7 bases removed from V and 1 base from J, the gap between germline ends came to 19 bases. The CDR3 runs 16 residues. Turning to this clone: The antigen is undetermined.

Overall study results and limits: CMV antigen specificity of a few CMV-associated chains was confirmed in vitro. An analysis was carried out later, and it reportedly showed fewer N-insertions in an Asian-associated ancestry cluster than the roughly 670-donor mean.

This PCR relied on a set of 60 Vbeta primers and 13 Jbeta primers. This table comes from immunoSEQ multiplex PCR, and its TCRdb copy is limited to in-frame clones, with some not included. The sample holds some 140,000 clones. Material: PBMCs. This clonotype originated in a woman aged 55-70 years in good health and CMV-seronegative. This chain uses TRBV2 with TRBJ1-1; D is undetermined. CDR3: CASNYPLLGENTEAFF. CDR3 sequence (DNA): TGTGCCAGCAACTACCCCCTTTTAGGAGAGAACACTGAAGCTTTCTTT. Full variable domain (missing parts from reference TRBV2 and TRBJ1-1): EPEVTQTPSHQVTQMGQEVILRCVPISNHLYFYWYRQILGQKVEFLVSFYNNEISEKSEIFDDQFSVERPDGSNFTLKIRSTKLEDSAMYFCASNYPLLGENTEAFFGQGTRLTVV.